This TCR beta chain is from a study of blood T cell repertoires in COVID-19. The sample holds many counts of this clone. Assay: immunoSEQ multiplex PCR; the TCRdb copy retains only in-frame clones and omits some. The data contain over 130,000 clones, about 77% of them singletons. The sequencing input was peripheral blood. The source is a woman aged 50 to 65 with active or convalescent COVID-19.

The CDR3 loop reads CASSIGQGSPYEQYF. CDR3 nucleotide sequence: TGTGCCAGCAGCATCGGACAGGGGTCCCCCTACGAGCAGTACTTC. J is TRBJ2-7 and V is TRBV9; 9 nucleotides match TRBD1. This CDR3 region has 15 residues. Per the germline V gene, CDR1 is SGDLS and CDR2 is YYNGEE. Germline trimming cut 4 bases from V and 2 bases from J; bases unmatched to any gene: 7.